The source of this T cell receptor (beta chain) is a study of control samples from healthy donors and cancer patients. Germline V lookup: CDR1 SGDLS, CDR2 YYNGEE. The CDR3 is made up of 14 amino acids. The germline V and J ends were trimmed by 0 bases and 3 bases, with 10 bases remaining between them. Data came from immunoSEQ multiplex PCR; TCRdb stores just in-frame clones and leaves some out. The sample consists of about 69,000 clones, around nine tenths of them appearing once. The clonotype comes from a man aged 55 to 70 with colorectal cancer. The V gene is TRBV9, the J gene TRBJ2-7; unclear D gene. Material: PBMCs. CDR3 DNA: TGTGCCAGCAGCGTAGGTGACGCCAACTACGAGCAGTACTTC. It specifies CASSVGDANYEQYF.